This record covers a single T cell receptor beta chain. Its specificity is not known. This sample was included in a study of cytomegalovirus exposure and HLA in healthy donors. Study-wide findings and caveats: It emerged from a later analysis that several of the most significant clusters appeared to be linked to common viral pathogens. Most TCR beta V segments were productive about 90% or about 30% of the time in an earlier analysis. In vitro work confirmed that three CMV-associated chains recognize CMV antigens.

Trimming pared 4 bases from V and 2 bases from J, leaving 16 bases between. Germline loops: CDR1 SGHTS, CDR2 YDEGEE. This CDR3 contains 15 residues. The PCR had 60 Vbeta and 13 Jbeta primers. This table comes from immunoSEQ multiplex PCR, and its TCRdb copy is limited to in-frame clones, with some not included. The table records 160,000 or so clones, about three quarters of them present only once. Material: PBMCs. This sequence was found in a woman between 25 and 40 years old in good health and CMV-seronegative. V gene TRBV5-8 combines with J gene TRBJ2-7; a weak D match, TRBD2 (7 bases). The CDR3 DNA follows: TGTGCCAGCAGCAGAAGGGGGGGCGGTACCTACGAGCAGTACTTC. Its translation is CASSRRGGGTYEQYF.